This TCR beta chain was captured in a study of blood T cell repertoires in COVID-19. Study information: From T cells, B-cell-depleted T cells, or PBMCs came the material, which was cDNA or gDNA.

Authors' analysis steps: It was from reference gene primer amplification that nucleated cell counts were estimated. Using immunoSEQ multiplex PCR, the repertoire was profiled, and TCRdb retains in-frame clones only, with some absent. V, J and clone size were drawn from that table, and D and trimming were deduced from the DNA. The sample lists around 300,000 clones, roughly 88% occurring once. This CDR3 is 17 amino acids long. V lost 0 bases and J 0 bases, leaving 15 bases between the germline ends. Per germline, CDR1 SGHVS and CDR2 FQNEAQ. This clonotype was obtained from a woman in her 30s with active or convalescent COVID-19. What was sequenced was peripheral blood. V and J are TRBV7-8 and TRBJ2-7, with D tentatively TRBD1 (5 bases). The CDR3 loop reads CASSLAGQAFISYEQYF. DNA of the CDR3: TGTGCCAGCAGCTTAGCGGGGCAGGCTTTCATCTCCTACGAGCAGTACTTC. The full variable domain, its missing parts supplied by reference TRBV7-8 and TRBJ2-7, is GAGVSQSPRYKVAKRGQDVALRCDPISGHVSLFWYQQALGQGPEFLTYFQNEAQLDKSGLPSDRFFAERPEGSVSTLKIQRTQQEDSAVYLCASSLAGQAFISYEQYFGPGTRLTVT.